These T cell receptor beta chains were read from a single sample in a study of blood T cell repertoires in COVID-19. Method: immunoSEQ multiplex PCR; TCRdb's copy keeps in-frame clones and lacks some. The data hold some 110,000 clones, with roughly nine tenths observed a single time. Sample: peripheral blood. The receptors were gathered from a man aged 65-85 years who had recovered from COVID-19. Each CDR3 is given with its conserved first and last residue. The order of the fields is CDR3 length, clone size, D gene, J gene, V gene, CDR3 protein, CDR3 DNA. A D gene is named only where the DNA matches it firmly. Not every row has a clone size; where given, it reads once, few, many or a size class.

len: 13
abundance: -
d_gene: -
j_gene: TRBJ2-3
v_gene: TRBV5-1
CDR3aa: CASSLAGADTQYF
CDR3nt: TGCGCCAGCAGCTTGGCCGGGGCAGATACGCAGTATTTT

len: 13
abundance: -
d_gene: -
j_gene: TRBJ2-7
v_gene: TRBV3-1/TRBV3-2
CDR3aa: CASSQEGRMEQYF
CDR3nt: TGTGCCAGCAGCCAGGAGGGGCGGATGGAGCAGTACTTC

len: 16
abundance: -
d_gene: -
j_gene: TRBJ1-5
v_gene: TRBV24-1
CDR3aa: CATSDPQGGSNQPQHF
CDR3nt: TGTGCCACCAGTGATCCTCAGGGCGGCAGCAATCAGCCCCAGCATTTT

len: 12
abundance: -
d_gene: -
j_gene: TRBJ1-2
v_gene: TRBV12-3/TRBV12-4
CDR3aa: CATSRDTRGYTF
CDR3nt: TGTGCCACCTCCCGGGACACGCGGGGCTACACCTTC

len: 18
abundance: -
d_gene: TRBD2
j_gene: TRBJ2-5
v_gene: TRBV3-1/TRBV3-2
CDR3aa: CASSQERLAGPTLETQYF
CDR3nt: TGTGCCAGCAGCCAAGAGAGACTAGCGGGGCCAACCCTAGAGACCCAGTACTTC

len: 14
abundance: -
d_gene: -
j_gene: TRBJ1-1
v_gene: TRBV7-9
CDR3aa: CASSLVAGRSEAFF
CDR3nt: TGTGCCAGCAGCTTAGTGGCAGGGCGATCTGAAGCTTTCTTT

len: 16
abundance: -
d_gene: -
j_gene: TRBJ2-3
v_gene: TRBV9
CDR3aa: CASSRVGPEGAYTQYF
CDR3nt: TGTGCCAGCAGCCGGGTGGGGCCCGAAGGGGCTTATACGCAGTATTTT

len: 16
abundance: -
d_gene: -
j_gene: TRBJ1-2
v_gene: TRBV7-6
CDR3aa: CASSLYQQTTNYGYTF
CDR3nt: TGTGCCAGCAGCTTATATCAGCAGACTACTAACTATGGCTACACCTTC

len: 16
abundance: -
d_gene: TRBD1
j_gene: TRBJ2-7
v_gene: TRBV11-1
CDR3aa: CASSPRRTGISYEQYF
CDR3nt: TGTGCCAGCAGCCCCCGGCGGACAGGGATCTCCTACGAGCAGTACTTC

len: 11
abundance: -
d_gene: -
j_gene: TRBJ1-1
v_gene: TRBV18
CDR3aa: CASSTRAEAFF
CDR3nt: TGTGCCAGCTCAACCCGCGCTGAAGCTTTCTTT

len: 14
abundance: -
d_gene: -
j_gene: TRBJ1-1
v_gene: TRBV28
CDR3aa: CASSFFGGFGEAFF
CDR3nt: TGTGCCAGCAGTTTTTTTGGGGGGTTTGGTGAAGCTTTCTTT

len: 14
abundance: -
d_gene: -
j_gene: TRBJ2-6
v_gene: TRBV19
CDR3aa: CASSRRNGANVLTF
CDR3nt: TGTGCCAGTTCTCGGAGAAACGGGGCCAACGTCCTGACTTTC

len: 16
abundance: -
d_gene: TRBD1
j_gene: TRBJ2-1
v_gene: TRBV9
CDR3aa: CASSITGTGGVNEQFF
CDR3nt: TGTGCCAGCAGCATCACCGGGACAGGGGGGGTGAATGAGCAGTTCTTC

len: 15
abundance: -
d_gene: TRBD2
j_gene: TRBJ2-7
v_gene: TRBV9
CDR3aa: CASSVSGASSYEQYF
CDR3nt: TGTGCCAGCAGCGTTAGCGGGGCCAGCTCCTACGAGCAGTACTTC

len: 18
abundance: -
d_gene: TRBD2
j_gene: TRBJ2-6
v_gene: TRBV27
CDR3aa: CASSLRLAGGSGANVLTF
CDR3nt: TGTGCCAGCAGTTTGAGACTAGCGGGAGGGTCTGGGGCCAACGTCCTGACTTTC

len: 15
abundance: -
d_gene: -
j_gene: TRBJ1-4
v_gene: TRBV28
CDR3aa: CVSSSTGHFNEKLFF
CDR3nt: TGTGTCAGCAGTTCTACAGGGCATTTTAATGAAAAACTGTTTTTT

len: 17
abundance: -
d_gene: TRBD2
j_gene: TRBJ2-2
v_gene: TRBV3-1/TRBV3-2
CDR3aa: CASSQDWSRGRGGELFF
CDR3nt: TGTGCCAGCAGCCAAGATTGGTCGCGCGGGAGAGGCGGGGAGCTGTTTTTT

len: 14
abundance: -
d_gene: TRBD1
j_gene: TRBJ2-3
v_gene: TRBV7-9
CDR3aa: CASSRDRGTDTQYF
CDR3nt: TGTGCCAGCAGCAGGGACAGGGGAACAGATACGCAGTATTTT

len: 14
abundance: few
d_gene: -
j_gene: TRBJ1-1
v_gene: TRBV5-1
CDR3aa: CASSYLRGDTEAFF
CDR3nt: TGCGCCAGCAGCTATCTCAGGGGTGACACTGAAGCTTTCTTT

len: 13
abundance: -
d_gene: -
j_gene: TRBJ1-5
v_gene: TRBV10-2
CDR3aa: CASGGATGQPQHF
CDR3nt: TGCGCCAGCGGCGGGGCAACGGGGCAGCCCCAGCATTTT

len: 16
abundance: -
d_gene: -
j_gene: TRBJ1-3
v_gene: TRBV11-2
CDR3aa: CASSPSKDISGNTIYF
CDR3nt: TGTGCCAGCAGCCCGTCCAAGGACATCTCTGGAAACACCATATATTTT

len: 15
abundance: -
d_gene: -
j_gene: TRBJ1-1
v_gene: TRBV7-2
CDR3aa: CASSPRGAANTEAFF
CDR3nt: TGTGCCAGCAGCCCCCGGGGAGCAGCGAACACTGAAGCTTTCTTT

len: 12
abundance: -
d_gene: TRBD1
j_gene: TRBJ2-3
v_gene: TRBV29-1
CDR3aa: CSGQGDTDTQYF
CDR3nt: TGCAGCGGACAGGGGGACACAGATACGCAGTATTTT

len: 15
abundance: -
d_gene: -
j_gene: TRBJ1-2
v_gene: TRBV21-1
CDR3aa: CASSRRGQGDYGYTF
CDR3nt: TGTGCCAGCAGCAGGCGGGGACAGGGAGACTATGGCTACACCTTC

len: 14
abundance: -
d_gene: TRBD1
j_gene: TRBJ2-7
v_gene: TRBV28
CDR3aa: CASSRTGLINEQYF
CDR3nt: TGTGCCAGCAGTAGGACAGGGTTGATAAACGAGCAGTACTTC

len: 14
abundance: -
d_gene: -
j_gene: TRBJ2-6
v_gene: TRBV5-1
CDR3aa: CASSFLGGANVLTF
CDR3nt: TGCGCCAGCAGCTTTCTGGGCGGGGCCAACGTCCTGACTTTC

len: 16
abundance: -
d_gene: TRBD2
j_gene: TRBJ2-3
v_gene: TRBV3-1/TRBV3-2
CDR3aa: CASSLFERGGTDTQYF
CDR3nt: TGTGCCAGCAGCCTATTTGAGCGGGGGGGCACAGATACGCAGTATTTT

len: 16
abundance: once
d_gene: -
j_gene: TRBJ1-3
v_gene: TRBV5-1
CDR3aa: CASSPGPRDAGNTIYF
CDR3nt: TGCGCCAGCAGCCCAGGTCCGCGCGATGCTGGAAACACCATATATTTT

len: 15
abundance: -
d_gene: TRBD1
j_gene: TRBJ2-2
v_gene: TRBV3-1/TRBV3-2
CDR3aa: CASSLSTGSPGELFF
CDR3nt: TGTGCCAGCAGCTTGTCGACAGGGAGTCCCGGGGAGCTGTTTTTT

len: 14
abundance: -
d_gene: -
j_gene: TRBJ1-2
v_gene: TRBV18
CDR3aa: CASSLSRDFYGYTF
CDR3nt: TGTGCCAGCTCACTTTCCCGGGACTTCTATGGCTACACCTTC

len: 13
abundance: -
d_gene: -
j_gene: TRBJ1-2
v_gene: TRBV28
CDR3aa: CASRLQGDYGYTF
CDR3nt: TGTGCCAGCAGACTACAGGGTGACTATGGCTACACCTTC

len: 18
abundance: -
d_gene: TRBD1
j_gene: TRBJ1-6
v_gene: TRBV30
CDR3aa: CAWRRDLQGARKDSPLHF
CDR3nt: TGTGCCTGGAGGAGAGATCTACAGGGGGCGCGTAAGGATTCACCCCTCCACTTT

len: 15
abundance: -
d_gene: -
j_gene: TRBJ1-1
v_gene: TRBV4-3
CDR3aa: CASSRDRHMNTEAFF
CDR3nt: TGCGCCAGCAGCCGAGACAGACACATGAACACTGAAGCTTTCTTT